The T cell receptor (beta chain) under discussion was sequenced for a study of blood T cell repertoires in COVID-19. Looking at the study overall: The United States, Italy and Spain supplied acute and convalescent COVID-19 samples. T cells, B-cell-depleted T cells, or PBMCs supplied cDNA or gDNA.

Unmatched junction bases numbered 6, after V lost 3 bases and J lost 4 bases. This CDR3 is 16 amino acids long. Germline V gene sequence: CDR1 LNHDA, CDR2 SQIVND (reference sequence). TCRdb keeps only in-frame clones here, not all; method: immunoSEQ multiplex PCR. The sample has more than 200,000 clones; almost 90% are singletons. Sequencing input: peripheral blood. This clonotype originated in an older woman with acute or convalescent COVID-19. The rearrangement joins TRBV19 to TRBJ1-2; 12 bases map to TRBD1. The CDR3 here is CASSILSGQGAYGYTF. CDR3 DNA: TGTGCCAGTAGTATCCTCTCGGGACAGGGGGCCTATGGCTACACCTTC.